The rows below give T cell receptor beta chains drawn from one sample of a study of blood T cells in healthy people across ages. TCRdb ran MiXCR on the 5' RACE reads and lists one entry per CDR3 protein. The data hold hundreds of thousands of distinct CDR3 sequences, with 49% observed a single time. The material sequenced was blood. These receptors were collected from a woman aged 55-69 years in good health. CDR3s include the opening cysteine and the closing phenylalanine or tryptophan. Fields, in order: clone size, J gene, D gene, V gene, CDR3 protein, CDR3 DNA. The D gene is left open where the match is weak. The size of a clone is reported for some rows only, either as once, few or many, or as a class for expanded clones.

size: .
J: TRBJ2-5
D: .
V: TRBV3-1
CDR3: CASSQGSGLRETQYF
DNA: TGTGCCAGCAGCCAAGGTTCAGGGTTGCGGGAGACCCAGTACTTC

size: .
J: TRBJ2-5
D: .
V: TRBV5-4
CDR3: CASRLGGAPDTQETQYF
DNA: TGTGCCAGCAGATTAGGTGGGGCCCCGGACACCCAAGAGACCCAGTACTTC

size: .
J: TRBJ2-1
D: TRBD1
V: TRBV6-4
CDR3: CASSADRSSNEQFF
DNA: TGTGCCAGCAGTGCGGACAGGAGCTCAAATGAGCAGTTCTTC

size: .
J: TRBJ2-1
D: .
V: TRBV9
CDR3: CASSTKSSVGKGAYNEQFF
DNA: TGTGCCAGCAGCACTAAATCCTCCGTGGGGAAAGGGGCTTACAATGAGCAGTTCTTC

size: .
J: TRBJ2-1
D: .
V: TRBV27
CDR3: CASSLWRGESSRGQFF
DNA: TGTGCCAGCAGTTTATGGAGGGGGGAGTCTAGTCGGGGGCAGTTCTTC

size: .
J: TRBJ2-1
D: .
V: TRBV28
CDR3: CASLGASGSYNEQFF
DNA: TGTGCCAGCTTGGGGGCTAGCGGTTCCTACAATGAGCAGTTCTTC

size: .
J: TRBJ2-6
D: TRBD2
V: TRBV20-1
CDR3: CSPRTGLAGFGANVLTF
DNA: TGCAGTCCCAGAACGGGACTAGCGGGGTTTGGGGCCAACGTCCTGACTTTC

size: few
J: TRBJ2-1
D: TRBD2
V: TRBV7-3
CDR3: CASSPTILAGGLWANEQFF
DNA: TGTGCCAGCAGCCCGACTATTCTAGCGGGAGGCCTCTGGGCCAATGAGCAGTTCTTC

size: few
J: TRBJ2-7
D: TRBD2
V: TRBV20-1
CDR3: CSAIRTSGSDPYEQYF
DNA: TGCAGTGCTATCAGGACTAGCGGGAGTGATCCCTACGAGCAGTACTTC

size: .
J: TRBJ2-1
D: TRBD2
V: TRBV6-6
CDR3: CASSRTSGNSYNEQFF
DNA: TGTGCCAGCAGCCGGACTAGCGGGAACTCCTACAATGAGCAGTTCTTC

size: .
J: TRBJ2-3
D: TRBD2
V: TRBV20-1
CDR3: CSASGLAGGWDTQYF
DNA: TGCAGTGCTTCCGGACTAGCGGGAGGTTGGGATACGCAGTATTTT

size: few
J: TRBJ2-4
D: .
V: TRBV20-1
CDR3: CSASYRGDKNIQYF
DNA: TGCAGTGCTAGTTATAGGGGCGATAAAAACATTCAGTACTTC

size: .
J: TRBJ1-2
D: .
V: TRBV20-1
CDR3: CSAPPGPPKANYGYTF
DNA: TGCAGTGCTCCCCCGGGACCCCCAAAGGCTAACTATGGCTACACCTTC

size: few
J: TRBJ2-7
D: TRBD2
V: TRBV4-3
CDR3: CASSQDFGLAGLYEQYF
DNA: TGCGCCAGCAGCCAAGATTTCGGGCTAGCGGGACTCTACGAGCAGTACTTC

size: .
J: TRBJ2-1
D: TRBD1
V: TRBV20-1
CDR3: CSARGQGALWEQFF
DNA: TGCAGTGCTAGGGGACAGGGGGCTTTGTGGGAGCAGTTCTTC

size: few
J: TRBJ2-4
D: TRBD1
V: TRBV30
CDR3: CASGQGVAKNIQYF
DNA: TGTGCCTCGGGACAGGGAGTAGCCAAAAACATTCAGTACTTC

size: .
J: TRBJ2-7
D: TRBD2
V: TRBV29-1
CDR3: CSVQVRTSSLSEQYF
DNA: TGCAGCGTTCAGGTCCGGACTAGTTCCCTTAGCGAGCAGTACTTC

size: .
J: TRBJ2-3
D: TRBD2
V: TRBV20-1
CDR3: CSARVAGLETDTQYF
DNA: TGCAGTGCTAGGGTAGCGGGACTAGAAACAGATACGCAGTATTTT

size: .
J: TRBJ2-3
D: TRBD1
V: TRBV29-1
CDR3: CSVEIFGTGDTQYF
DNA: TGCAGCGTTGAAATATTTGGGACAGGGGATACGCAGTATTTT

size: .
J: TRBJ2-6
D: TRBD1
V: TRBV20-1
CDR3: CSARSGQSLSGANVLTF
DNA: TGCAGTGCTCGCTCGGGACAGTCTCTCTCTGGGGCCAACGTCCTGACTTTC

size: few
J: TRBJ2-2
D: .
V: TRBV12-3/TRBV12-4
CDR3: CASSRGQGAGMGELFF
DNA: TGTGCCAGCAGTCGCGGGCAGGGTGCCGGGATGGGGGAGCTGTTTTTT

size: .
J: TRBJ1-4
D: TRBD1
V: TRBV27
CDR3: CASSRTGPFEKLFF
DNA: TGTGCCAGCAGCCGGACAGGGCCTTTTGAAAAACTGTTTTTT

size: .
J: TRBJ1-2
D: .
V: TRBV18
CDR3: CASSPLGQTYGYTF
DNA: TGTGCCAGCTCACCCCTGGGGCAAACCTATGGCTACACCTTC

size: .
J: TRBJ1-6
D: .
V: TRBV20-1
CDR3: CSAAGQFRSYNSPLHF
DNA: TGCAGTGCCGCCGGACAGTTCAGGAGTTATAATTCACCCCTCCACTTT

size: .
J: TRBJ1-2
D: .
V: TRBV20-1
CDR3: CSAILVQGLYGYTF
DNA: TGCAGTGCTATCCTAGTACAGGGCCTCTATGGCTACACCTTC

size: .
J: TRBJ2-1
D: .
V: TRBV20-1
CDR3: CSPLRGPSSYNEQFF
DNA: TGCAGTCCTTTGCGGGGCCCTAGCTCCTACAATGAGCAGTTCTTC

size: .
J: TRBJ1-2
D: TRBD1
V: TRBV29-1
CDR3: CSVEDRGPGYTF
DNA: TGCAGCGTTGAAGACAGGGGGCCTGGCTACACCTTC

size: .
J: TRBJ1-5
D: TRBD1
V: TRBV28
CDR3: CASSELGQLRPQHF
DNA: TGTGCCAGCAGCGAACTGGGACAGTTACGGCCCCAGCATTTT

size: few
J: TRBJ2-7
D: TRBD2
V: TRBV20-1
CDR3: CSARDAAGAAYEQYF
DNA: TGCAGTGCTAGAGACGCAGCGGGAGCAGCCTACGAGCAGTACTTC

size: .
J: TRBJ2-5
D: .
V: TRBV30
CDR3: CAWSGRRRETQYF
DNA: TGTGCCTGGAGCGGTAGGAGGAGAGAGACCCAGTACTTC

size: .
J: TRBJ1-1
D: .
V: TRBV6-1
CDR3: CASSEWEGTEAFF
DNA: TGTGCCAGCAGTGAATGGGAGGGCACTGAAGCTTTCTTT

size: .
J: TRBJ2-3
D: .
V: TRBV14
CDR3: CASSSPEVSSTDTQYF
DNA: TGTGCCAGCAGCTCCCCGGAGGTCTCGAGCACAGATACGCAGTATTTT

size: few
J: TRBJ2-7
D: .
V: TRBV13
CDR3: CASSLELGEQYF
DNA: TGTGCCAGCAGCTTAGAACTCGGCGAGCAGTACTTC

size: few
J: TRBJ2-3
D: .
V: TRBV20-1
CDR3: CSAAGLVGGTDTQYF
DNA: TGCAGTGCTGCGGGCCTAGTAGGGGGCACAGATACGCAGTATTTT

size: .
J: TRBJ1-1
D: TRBD1
V: TRBV7-2
CDR3: CASSPGTGRGEAFF
DNA: TGTGCCAGCAGCCCCGGGACAGGAAGGGGTGAAGCTTTCTTT

size: few
J: TRBJ2-5
D: TRBD1
V: TRBV29-1
CDR3: CSALTGEETQYF
DNA: TGCAGCGCCTTGACAGGGGAAGAGACCCAGTACTTC

size: .
J: TRBJ1-2
D: .
V: TRBV27
CDR3: CAGRPNGDSYGYTF
DNA: TGTGCCGGCAGGCCAAACGGGGATAGCTATGGCTACACCTTC

size: .
J: TRBJ1-2
D: .
V: TRBV20-1
CDR3: CSASGGGGGSNYGYTF
DNA: TGCAGTGCCTCCGGCGGGGGGGGAGGATCTAACTATGGCTACACCTTC

size: .
J: TRBJ2-5
D: .
V: TRBV6-6
CDR3: CASSSSDLRGETQYF
DNA: TGTGCCAGCAGTTCCTCGGACTTGAGGGGAGAGACCCAGTACTTC

size: few
J: TRBJ1-1
D: TRBD1
V: TRBV7-9
CDR3: CASSWPGQGYEAFF
DNA: TGTGCCAGCAGCTGGCCGGGACAGGGTTACGAAGCTTTCTTT

size: .
J: TRBJ2-3
D: .
V: TRBV5-1
CDR3: CASSFRTLGRTDTQYF
DNA: TGCGCCAGCAGCTTCCGGACCCTCGGCCGCACAGATACGCAGTATTTT

size: .
J: TRBJ2-3
D: .
V: TRBV12-3/TRBV12-4
CDR3: CASSCRGAGDTQYF
DNA: TGTGCCAGCAGTTGCAGGGGGGCAGGAGATACGCAGTATTTT

size: few
J: TRBJ2-1
D: .
V: TRBV20-1
CDR3: CSAREFGRGDEQFF
DNA: TGCAGTGCTAGAGAATTCGGGCGAGGGGATGAGCAGTTCTTC

size: .
J: TRBJ1-1
D: .
V: TRBV29-1
CDR3: CSVGSHEKNTEAFF
DNA: TGCAGCGTTGGGTCCCATGAGAAGAACACTGAAGCTTTCTTT

size: .
J: TRBJ2-7
D: TRBD2
V: TRBV20-1
CDR3: CSARQASGSGSYEQYF
DNA: TGCAGTGCTAGACAAGCTAGCGGGAGTGGTTCCTACGAGCAGTACTTC

size: many
J: TRBJ2-1
D: .
V: TRBV6-2/TRBV6-3
CDR3: CASSYSPPTGIYNEQFF
DNA: TGTGCCAGCAGTTACTCGCCTCCGACGGGGATATACAATGAGCAGTTCTTC

size: .
J: TRBJ2-2
D: .
V: TRBV20-1
CDR3: CSAREVGKDTGELFF
DNA: TGCAGTGCTAGAGAAGTGGGGAAGGACACCGGGGAGCTGTTTTTT

size: .
J: TRBJ2-3
D: .
V: TRBV7-6
CDR3: CAGSLSGGTPGTQYF
DNA: TGTGCCGGCAGCTTATCGGGGGGCACGCCAGGGACGCAGTATTTT

size: .
J: TRBJ1-4
D: TRBD1
V: TRBV15
CDR3: CATRRQGIEKLFF
DNA: TGTGCCACGAGAAGACAGGGTATAGAAAAACTGTTTTTT

size: .
J: TRBJ2-1
D: TRBD2
V: TRBV10-3
CDR3: CAISESLAGGFYEQFF
DNA: TGTGCCATCAGTGAGTCACTAGCGGGAGGTTTTTATGAGCAGTTCTTC

size: once
J: TRBJ2-1
D: TRBD1
V: TRBV20-1
CDR3: CSGVDVTGDNEQFF
DNA: TGCAGTGGGGTAGACGTGACAGGGGACAATGAGCAGTTCTTC

size: few
J: TRBJ2-1
D: .
V: TRBV24-1
CDR3: CATAGVPYNEQFF
DNA: TGTGCCACCGCCGGGGTCCCCTACAATGAGCAGTTCTTC

size: many
J: TRBJ2-5
D: TRBD2
V: TRBV13
CDR3: CASSQGLAGGETQYF
DNA: TGTGCCAGCAGCCAGGGACTAGCGGGAGGGGAGACCCAGTACTTC

size: .
J: TRBJ1-5
D: TRBD1
V: TRBV28
CDR3: CASTGGNQPQHF
DNA: TGTGCCAGCACAGGGGGAAATCAGCCCCAGCATTTT

size: .
J: TRBJ2-7
D: .
V: TRBV20-1
CDR3: CSSGGGASSYEQYF
DNA: TGCAGTTCAGGCGGCGGGGCCAGCTCCTACGAGCAGTACTTC

size: .
J: TRBJ2-7
D: .
V: TRBV7-6
CDR3: CASSLGLRDEQYF
DNA: TGTGCCAGCAGCTTAGGGCTTCGAGACGAGCAGTACTTC

size: .
J: TRBJ2-7
D: TRBD2
V: TRBV7-8
CDR3: CASLRVSGKSYEQYF
DNA: TGTGCCAGCCTAAGGGTTAGCGGGAAGTCCTACGAGCAGTACTTC

size: .
J: TRBJ2-5
D: TRBD2
V: TRBV20-1
CDR3: CSASPPLAGGETQYF
DNA: TGCAGTGCTAGCCCGCCCCTAGCGGGAGGGGAGACCCAGTACTTC

size: few
J: TRBJ2-6
D: TRBD1
V: TRBV6-1
CDR3: CASSDTGVKSSGANVLTF
DNA: TGTGCCAGCAGTGACACAGGGGTTAAGAGCTCTGGGGCCAACGTCCTGACTTTC